The TCR beta chain under discussion was sequenced for a study of T cell responses to AZD1222 COVID-19 vaccine. As for this clone: As yet, its antigen is unknown.

Points from the study as a whole: Baseline seropositivity occurred in only a handful of AZD1222 recipients. Increases in Spike-specific TCR breadth and depth were seen after two AZD1222 doses. Researchers took repertoire samples only after the peak T cell response had come. Reportedly, nearly half the spike-specific TCRs target unmutated variant regions.

TCRdb's copy holds only in-frame clones and misses some; the assay was immunoSEQ multiplex PCR. This table has roughly 120,000 clones, 70% to 90% appearing once. Trimming pared 5 bases from V and 7 bases from J, leaving 12 bases between. This CDR3 is 11 amino acids long. Germline V gives CDR1 DFQATT, CDR2 SNEGSKA (reference sequence). The source was peripheral blood, collected on day 0 of AZD1222 vaccination. This sequence was found in an adult in good health. This sequence joins TRBV20-1 and TRBJ2-7, with D perhaps being TRBD1 or TRBD2 (5 bases each). The CDR3 protein is CSALQEVEQYF. The CDR3 DNA reads as TGCAGTGCTTTACAGGAGGTGGAGCAGTACTTC.